This T cell receptor (beta chain) came from a study of TIL therapy for anti-PD-1-resistant metastatic lung cancer. Time point meaning: pre-treatment sample, taken before nivolumab and TIL therapy. Most excised metastases sampled were pleural nodules or supraclavicular lymph nodes. Tumors were harvested before any PD-1/PD-L1 blockade. This was the immunoSEQ v3 assay. Each library reached some 2 million read pairs, or roughly 5-6.5 million at deep level. Clones were sequenced by immunoSEQ multiplex PCR, and TCRdb holds only the in-frame ones, with some missing. The sample consists of 50,000 or so clones, 65% to 80% of them appearing once. The CDR3 is made up of 14 amino acids. From germline, CDR1 is MNHNS and CDR2 SASEGT. Trimming cost V 11 bases and J 1 base; bases outside gene matches: 6.

The sample was tumor tissue, taken at baseline. The sequence derives from a person aged 25 to 80 with non-small cell lung cancer. The chain is built from TRBV6-1 and TRBJ2-3; 10 bases are shared with TRBD2. The CDR3 coding sequence is TGTGCCCTAGGCCTAGCGGGGGGCACAGATACGCAGTATTTT. Its translation is CALGLAGGTDTQYF.